This TCR beta chain derives from a study of PD-1 blockade in mismatch repair-deficient tumors. This CDR3 has 17 residues. Germline lookup yields CDR1 MNHEY and CDR2 SMNVEV (reference sequence). The junction had 13 bases not matched to a gene; V was cut back by 6 bases and J by 3 bases. This table comes from immunoSEQ multiplex PCR, and its TCRdb copy is limited to in-frame clones, with some not included. This table holds over 100,000 clones, roughly 80% found once. This clone occurred a few times. Every patient had mismatch repair deficiency by PCR or immunohistochemistry. The clonotype comes from an adult with mismatch repair-deficient cancer. Material: peripheral blood, obtained about 13 months after starting pembrolizumab. V is TRBV27 and J is TRBJ1-4; 7 bases fit TRBD1. CDR3: CASSLGQGVRPNEKLFF. CDR3 coding DNA: TGTGCCAGCAGCCTGGGGCAGGGGGTCAGGCCTAATGAAAAACTGTTTTTT.